Included here is one T cell receptor (beta chain) sequence, with context. Its cognate antigen is unknown. This entry belongs to a study of PD-1 blockade in classical Hodgkin lymphoma. Study information: Patients were treated with nivolumab at 3 mg/kg, and this was given intravenously every 2 weeks. General study points: Significantly greater TCR diversity emerged by C4D1 in CD4+ cells but not CD8+ cells. Complete responders' baseline diversity resembled that of newly diagnosed patients. Reports described newly diagnosed patients as having lower baseline TCR diversity than healthy donors.

Libraries were prepared by immunoSEQ multiplex PCR; TCRdb keeps only in-frame clonotypes and omits some of them. The profile shows approximately 98,000 clones, around 89% of them singletons. Autologous stem cell transplantation was followed by relapse in every patient, and brentuximab vedotin exposure varied. The origin of this receptor is a human donor with classical Hodgkin lymphoma. The sequencing here drew on peripheral blood mononuclear cells (PBMCs), taken before the second cycle of nivolumab.

CDR3 DNA sequence: TGTGCCAGCAGCCAAGGTATAAGGACTAGCGGGAGCACAGATACGCAGTATTTT. Its translation is CASSQGIRTSGSTDTQYF. This rearrangement joins TRBV14 to TRBJ2-3; the match to TRBD2 covers 11 bases. V lost 1 base to trimming and J lost 0 bases; unmatched junction nucleotides: 6. CDR3 length: 18 residues. Per germline, CDR1 SGHDN and CDR2 FVKESK.